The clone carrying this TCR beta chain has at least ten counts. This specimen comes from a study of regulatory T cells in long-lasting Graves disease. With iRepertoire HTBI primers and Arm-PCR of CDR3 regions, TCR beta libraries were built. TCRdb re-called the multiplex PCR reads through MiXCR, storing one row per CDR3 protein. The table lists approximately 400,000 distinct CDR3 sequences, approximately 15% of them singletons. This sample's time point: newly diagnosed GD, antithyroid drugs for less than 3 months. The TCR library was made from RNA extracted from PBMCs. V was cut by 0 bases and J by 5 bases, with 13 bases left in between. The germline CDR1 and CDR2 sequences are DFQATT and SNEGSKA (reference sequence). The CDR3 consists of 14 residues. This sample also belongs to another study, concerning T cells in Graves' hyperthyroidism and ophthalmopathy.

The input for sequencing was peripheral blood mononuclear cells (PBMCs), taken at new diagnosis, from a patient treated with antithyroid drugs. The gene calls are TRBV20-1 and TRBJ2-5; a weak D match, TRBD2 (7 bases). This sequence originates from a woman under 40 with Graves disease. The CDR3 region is CSARDAGAGETQYF. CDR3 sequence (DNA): TGCAGTGCTAGAGATGCGGGGGCAGGGGAGACCCAGTACTTC.